Below are 11 T cell receptor beta chains sequenced from a single sample in a study of blood T cell repertoires in COVID-19. Produced via immunoSEQ multiplex PCR; TCRdb's table is partial and in-frame only. The sample holds 300,000 to 400,000 clones; about 90% are singletons and the top ten take about 6%. The sequenced sample was peripheral blood. These receptors were obtained from a woman between 50 and 59 years old with COVID-19, enrolled during active disease.

The chain recombines TRBV20-1 with TRBJ1-1; the D is unclear. Trimming removed 3 bases from V and 4 bases from J, with 18 bases in between. CDR3 length equals 15 residues. Germline V lookup: CDR1 DFQATT, CDR2 SNEGSKA (reference sequence). The CDR3 here is CSASSPGRRGTEAFF. CDR3 in DNA: TGCAGTGCTAGTAGCCCGGGGAGGCGGGGCACTGAAGCTTTCTTT.

The chain links TRBV18 to TRBJ2-7, with a possible D match to TRBD2 (5 bases). The CDR3 contains 13 residues. Germline assignment: CDR1 KGHSH and CDR2 LQKENI. V lost 2 bases, J lost 7 bases, and 12 bases lay in between. The CDR3 region is CASSPRLAEEQYF. CDR3 DNA: TGTGCCAGCTCACCAAGGCTAGCTGAAGAGCAGTACTTC.

The rearrangement joins TRBV7-2 to TRBJ2-2, with TRBD2 matching 8 bases. The CDR3 consists of 19 residues. The junction had 19 bases not matched to a gene; V was cut back by 1 base and J by 9 bases. Germline values: CDR1 SGHTA, CDR2 FQGNSA. This CDR3 is CASSLDPPVGAGGKRELFF. The CDR3 nucleotides are TGTGCCAGCAGCTTAGACCCCCCTGTTGGGGCGGGAGGAAAGCGGGAGCTGTTTTTT.

The chain links TRBV7-6 to TRBJ2-4; 10 bases are a match to TRBD2. This CDR3 is built from 16 residues. V lost 5 bases, J lost 3 bases, and 7 bases stayed unmatched. From germline, CDR1 is SGHVS and CDR2 FNYEAQ. The CDR3 coding sequence is TGTGCCAGCAGCCCCGCCGGGACTAGCGTCAAAAACATTCAGTACTTC. This sequence encodes CASSPAGTSVKNIQYF.

The rearrangement links TRBV16 to TRBJ1-6; 8 bases are shared with TRBD1. Germline assignment: CDR1 KGHSY and CDR2 FQNENV. V trimming: 6 bases; J trimming: 7 bases; junction bases outside the gene matches: 11. The length of the CDR3 is 16 residues. This chain's CDR3 is CASRTVLGQGNSPLHF. CDR3 in DNA: TGTGCCAGCAGAACCGTTTTAGGACAGGGAAATTCACCCCTCCACTTT. Filled out from reference TRBV16 and TRBJ1-6, the complete variable domain reads GEEVAQTPKHLVRGEGQKAKLYCAPIKGHSYVFWYQQVLKNEFKFLISFQNENVFDETGMPKERFSAKCLPNSPCSLEIQATKLEDSAVYFCASRTVLGQGNSPLHFGNGTRLTVT.

DNA of the CDR3: TGTGCCATCGGACAGGTCTTTAGCTCTGGAAACACCATATATTTT. Its protein product is CAIGQVFSSGNTIYF. The chain links TRBV10-3 to TRBJ1-3; 7 bases align to TRBD1. Looked up from germline, CDR1 is ENHRY and CDR2 is SYGVKD. With V trimmed by 8 bases and J by 0 bases, 7 bases remained unmatched. The CDR3 is 15 residues long.

The chain uses TRBV5-1 and TRBJ2-3, with D maybe TRBD1 (5 bases). The ends were cut back, 2 bases at V and 1 base at J, with 8 bases in the middle. Germline V gene lookup returns CDR1 SGHRS and CDR2 YFSETQ. CDR3 length equals 14 residues. The CDR3 nucleotides read TGCGCCAGCAGCTTAGCACAGGGCACAGATACGCAGTATTTT. Encoded protein: CASSLAQGTDTQYF. The full variable domain, its missing parts supplied by reference TRBV5-1 and TRBJ2-3, is KAGVTQTPRYLIKTRGQQVTLSCSPISGHRSVSWYQQTPGQGLQFLFEYFSETQRNKGNFPGRFSGRQFSNSRSEMNVSTLELGDSALYLCASSLAQGTDTQYFGPGTRLTVL.

The CDR3 DNA reads as TGCAGCGTTGTCCCAAATGTCAATGAGCAGTTCTTC. The encoded protein is CSVVPNVNEQFF. V is TRBV29-1 and J is TRBJ2-1, with unresolved D. CDR1 is SQVTM and CDR2 is ANQGSEA in the germline V gene. Between the trimmed V and J ends, which lost 4 bases and 6 bases, there was a span of 10 bases. The CDR3 covers 12 residues.

The chain links TRBV18 to TRBJ2-7, with 8 bases identical to TRBD2. Germline V gene data show CDR1 as KGHSH and CDR2 as LQKENI. The J segment lost 6 bases and the V segment lost 6 bases, leaving 10 bases of the junction unmatched. The CDR3 is made up of 14 amino acids. CDR3 in DNA: TGTGCCAGCTCCCCGGGACTAGGGAGGGGCGAGCAGTACTTC. It yields the protein CASSPGLGRGEQYF.

This sequence joins TRBV11-1 and TRBJ1-1, with 7 bases aligning to TRBD1. Germline trimming cut 5 bases from V and 0 bases from J; bases unmatched to any gene: 6. Germline CDR1 SGHAT, CDR2 FQDESV (reference sequence). This CDR3 region has 15 residues. The CDR3 here is CASSGRQGLNTEAFF. As DNA, the CDR3 is TGTGCCAGCAGCGGAAGACAGGGATTGAACACTGAAGCTTTCTTT.

This clone was seen a single time. The V and J genes are TRBV4-1 and TRBJ1-6; no reliable D call. Trimming removed 0 bases at V and 8 bases at J, with 17 bases between. CDR3 size: 17 residues. Germline CDR1 and CDR2: MGHRA and YSYEKL. The CDR3 region is CASSQDSGRSGDSPLHF. The DNA for the CDR3 is TGCGCCAGCAGCCAAGACTCCGGACGGTCCGGGGATTCACCCCTCCACTTT.